Sequencing of this T cell receptor (beta chain) was carried out in a study of OX40 agonist ivuxolimab in advanced cancers. Across the study: Partial responses were observed in three patients, of whom one had hepatocellular carcinoma and two had cutaneous melanoma. Findings and limits, study-wide: It was also the case that some nonresponders had low normalized T-cell clonal expansion.

TCRdb's table, derived via immunoSEQ multiplex PCR, lists solely in-frame clones and lacks some. The repertoire holds 45,000 to 60,000 clones, with approximately 89% as singletons. This CDR3 contains 14 residues. Germline V gene lookup returns CDR1 SGDLS and CDR2 YYNGEE. J was trimmed by 15 bases and V by 0 bases; bases with no gene match: 10. For this clone: Its antigen is undetermined.

This clonotype originated in an adult with an advanced solid tumor such as melanoma, head and neck, liver or kidney cancer. V and J are TRBV9 and TRBJ2-1, with 9 nucleotides matching TRBD2. The sequencing here drew on CD4+ or CD8+ T cells sorted from blood, taken in a trial of the OX40 agonist ivuxolimab. Here the CDR3 reads CASSVAAGGPWMFF. As DNA, the CDR3 is TGTGCCAGCAGCGTAGCCGCGGGGGGGCCTTGGATGTTCTTC.